The 14 T cell receptor beta chains below all came from one sample that was sequenced in a study of T cells in localized non-small cell lung cancer. This table comes from immunoSEQ multiplex PCR, and its TCRdb copy is limited to in-frame clones, with some not included. The table lists 50,000 to 70,000 clones, 81% of them singletons, with under 5% in the top ten. The sample consisted of PBMCs, taken before any cancer treatment. Every receptor here comes from a man between 40 and 70 years old with stage II lung adenocarcinoma.

This sequence joins TRBV6-1 and TRBJ1-2; 11 bases line up with TRBD1. The CDR3 consists of 18 residues. Germline values: CDR1 MNHNS, CDR2 SASEGT. The V and J ends lost 4 bases and 3 bases, in that order; junction bases with no gene match: 13. For the CDR3, the DNA is TGTGCCAGCAGTGCCCTTGGACAGGGGGCTCATGGGGACTATGGCTACACCTTC. It codes for CASSALGQGAHGDYGYTF.

This chain links TRBV5-1 with TRBJ1-2, with 7 nucleotides matching TRBD1. The trim removed 4 bases at V and 2 bases at J, leaving 2 bases unmatched. Germline loops: CDR1 SGHRS, CDR2 YFSETQ. CDR3 size: 13 residues. The CDR3 nucleotides read TGCGCCAGCAGCCGGACAGGCAACTATGGCTACACCTTC. It yields the protein CASSRTGNYGYTF.

Points on this clone: Compared with germline, one end of the junction differs, possibly owing to a read error. This chain links TRBV7-7 with TRBJ2-5; 10 bases align to TRBD2. CDR1 is SSHAT, CDR2 FNYEAQ, per germline (reference sequence). The CDR3 has 15 residues. The CDR3 DNA reads as TGTGCTAGCAGCTTAGGCCTAGCGGGAGTTGAGACCCAGTACTTC. It translates to CASSLGLAGVETQYF.

V is TRBV30 and J is TRBJ2-1; 8 nucleotides line up with TRBD1. Losses at the gene ends were 7 bases for V and 4 bases for J; bases not matched to a gene: 9. Per germline, CDR1 GTSNPN and CDR2 SVGIG (reference sequence). The CDR3 totals 14 residues. CDR3 protein: CAFARTGMYNEQFF. For the CDR3, the DNA is TGTGCCTTTGCCAGGACAGGGATGTACAATGAGCAGTTCTTC.

This clone was observed a few times. The chain uses TRBV25-1 and TRBJ2-1, with a tentative D call TRBD2 (6 bases). The V end lost 2 bases, the J end lost 6 bases, and 17 bases lay between the germline ends. Looked up from germline, CDR1 is MGHDK and CDR2 is SYGVNS. The CDR3 runs 16 residues. CDR3 sequence reads: CASSEAGRAAVNEQFF. The DNA of the CDR3 is TGTGCCAGCAGTGAAGCGGGACGCGCGGCGGTCAATGAGCAGTTCTTC.

This chain connects TRBV7-3 to TRBJ1-2; a possible D gene is TRBD1 (6 bases). Germline assignment: CDR1 SGHTA and CDR2 FQGTGA. The ends were cut back, 5 bases at V and 7 bases at J, with 23 bases in the middle. CDR3 length: 16 amino acids. The DNA for the CDR3 is TGTGCCAGCAGCCCAACCCAGGGAAGCGTAGGGGGTGGCTACACCTTC. Translated, it gives CASSPTQGSVGGGYTF.

The chain couples TRBV5-5 to TRBJ2-3; 8 positions agree with TRBD2. CDR3 length equals 16 residues. With V trimmed by 0 bases and J by 6 bases, 9 bases remained unmatched. The germline V gene encodes CDR1 SGHKS and CDR2 YYEKEE (reference sequence). CDR3 in DNA: TGTGCCAGCAGCTTGGCGGGGGGGCGAATGGTGGATACGCAGTATTTT. This sequence encodes CASSLAGGRMVDTQYF. Supplemented by reference TRBV5-5 and TRBJ2-3, the full variable domain reads DAGVTQSPTHLIKTRGQQVTLRCSPISGHKSVSWYQQVLGQGPQFIFQYYEKEERGRGNFPDRFSARQFPNYSSELNVNALLLGDSALYLCASSLAGGRMVDTQYFGPGTRLTVL.

The V call is TRBV12-5, the J call TRBJ2-3; TRBD2 agrees at 9 bases. Looked up from germline, CDR1 is LGHNT and CDR2 is FRNRAP. V lost 1 base and J lost 2; bases outside the gene matches: 7. CDR3 length equals 17 residues. The CDR3 loop is CASGLEGLARPTDTQYF. CDR3 nucleotides: TGTGCTAGTGGTTTGGAAGGACTAGCGCGACCCACAGATACGCAGTATTTT.

The chain uses TRBV5-1 and TRBJ2-2; D gene ambiguous. This CDR3 is built from 14 residues. V lost 4 bases and J lost 0, with 7 bases in between. Per germline, CDR1 SGHRS and CDR2 YFSETQ. The CDR3 spells CASSPDANTGELFF. DNA of the CDR3: TGCGCCAGCAGCCCGGACGCGAACACCGGGGAGCTGTTTTTT.

V gene TRBV5-1 combines with J gene TRBJ1-1, with 8 bases identical to TRBD1. CDR3 length: 14 residues. The germline gives CDR1 SGHRS, CDR2 YFSETQ. V lost 4 bases, J lost 1 base, and 3 bases stayed unmatched. CDR3: CASSHGQGNTEAFF. For the CDR3, the DNA is TGCGCCAGCAGCCACGGACAGGGGAACACTGAAGCTTTCTTT.

The V gene is TRBV7-2, the J gene TRBJ2-5, with D perhaps given as TRBD1 or TRBD2 (5 bases each). CDR1 is SGHTA and CDR2 is FQGNSA in the germline V gene. The CDR3 spans 14 residues. V was pared by 5 bases and J by 5 bases, with 15 bases between. CDR3: CASSPGTRGETQYF. The DNA of the CDR3 is TGTGCCAGCAGCCCCGGGACCCGGGGTGAGACCCAGTACTTC.

The rearrangement links TRBV4-2 to TRBJ1-5; D is ambiguous. Germline CDR1 reads LGHNA; CDR2 reads YNFKEQ. V was trimmed by 1 base and J by 11 bases, leaving 21 bases between them. The length of the CDR3 is 16 residues. Written as DNA, the CDR3 is TGTGCCAGCAGCCAAGTCGCCGACGAAGTGGGAAACTCCCAGCATTTT. Translation gives CASSQVADEVGNSQHF.

This clone is a singleton in its sample. The chain has TRBV7-2 and TRBJ2-1, with TRBD2 identical over 12 bases. Trimming at V came to 4 bases and at J to 7 bases, leaving 5 bases not matched to a gene. The CDR3 is made up of 15 amino acids. Germline V gives CDR1 SGHTA, CDR2 FQGNSA. DNA of the CDR3: TGTGCCAGCAGCTCTTCGACTAGCGGGAGAAATGAGCAGTTCTTC. It codes for CASSSSTSGRNEQFF.

CDR3 DNA sequence: TGTGCCAGCTCACCGGGACTAGCGGGAGCGGATACGCAGTATTTT. Its translation: CASSPGLAGADTQYF. This sequence joins TRBV18 and TRBJ2-3, with 14 bases identical to TRBD2. The ends lost 3 bases at V and 6 bases at J; junction bases unmatched: 2. CDR1 is KGHSH and CDR2 is LQKENI in the germline V gene. The CDR3 covers 15 residues.